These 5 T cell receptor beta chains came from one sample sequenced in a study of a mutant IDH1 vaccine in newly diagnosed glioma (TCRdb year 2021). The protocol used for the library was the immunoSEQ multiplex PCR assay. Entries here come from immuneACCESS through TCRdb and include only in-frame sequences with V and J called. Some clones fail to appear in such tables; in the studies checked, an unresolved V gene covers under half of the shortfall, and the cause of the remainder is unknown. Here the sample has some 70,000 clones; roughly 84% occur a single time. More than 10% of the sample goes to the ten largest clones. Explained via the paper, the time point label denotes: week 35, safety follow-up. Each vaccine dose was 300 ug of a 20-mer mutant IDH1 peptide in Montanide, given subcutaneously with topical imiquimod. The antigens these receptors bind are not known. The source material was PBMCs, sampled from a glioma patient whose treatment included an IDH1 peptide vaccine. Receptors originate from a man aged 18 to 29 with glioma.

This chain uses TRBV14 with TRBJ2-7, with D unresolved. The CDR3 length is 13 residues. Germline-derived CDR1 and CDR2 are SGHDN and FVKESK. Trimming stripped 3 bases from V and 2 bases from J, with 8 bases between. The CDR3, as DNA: TGTGCCAGCAGCCACCCAGACCCCTACGAGCAGTACTTC. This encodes CASSHPDPYEQYF.

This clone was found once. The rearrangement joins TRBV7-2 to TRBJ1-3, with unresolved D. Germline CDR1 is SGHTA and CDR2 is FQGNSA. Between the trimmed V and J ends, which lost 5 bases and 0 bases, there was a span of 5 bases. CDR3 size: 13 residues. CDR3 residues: CASSTSSGNTIYF. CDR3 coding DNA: TGTGCCAGCAGCACGAGCTCTGGAAACACCATATATTTT. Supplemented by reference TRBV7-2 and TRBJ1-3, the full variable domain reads GAGVSQSPSNKVTEKGKDVELRCDPISGHTALYWYRQSLGQGLEFLIYFQGNSAPDKSGLPSDRFSAERTGGSVSTLTIQRTQQEDSAVYLCASSTSSGNTIYFGEGSWLTVV.

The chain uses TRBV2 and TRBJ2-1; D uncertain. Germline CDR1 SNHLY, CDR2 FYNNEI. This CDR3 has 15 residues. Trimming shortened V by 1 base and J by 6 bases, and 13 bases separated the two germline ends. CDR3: CASSEGSLRLNEQFF. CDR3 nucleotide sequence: TGTGCCAGCAGTGAAGGCTCTCTTCGCCTCAATGAGCAGTTCTTC.

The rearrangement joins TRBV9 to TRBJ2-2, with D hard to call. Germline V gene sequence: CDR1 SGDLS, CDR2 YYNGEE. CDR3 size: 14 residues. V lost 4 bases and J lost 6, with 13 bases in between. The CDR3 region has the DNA TGTGCCAGCAGCTCCCGCAGCTCCGCCGGGGAGCTGTTTTTT. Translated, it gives CASSSRSSAGELFF.

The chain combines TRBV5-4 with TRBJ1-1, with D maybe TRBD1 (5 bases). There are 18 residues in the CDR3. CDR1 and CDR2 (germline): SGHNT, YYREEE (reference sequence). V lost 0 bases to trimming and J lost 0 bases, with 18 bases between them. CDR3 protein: CASSLVGQGLRLNTEAFF. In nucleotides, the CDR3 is TGTGCCAGCAGCTTGGTGGGGCAGGGACTCCGCTTGAACACTGAAGCTTTCTTT.